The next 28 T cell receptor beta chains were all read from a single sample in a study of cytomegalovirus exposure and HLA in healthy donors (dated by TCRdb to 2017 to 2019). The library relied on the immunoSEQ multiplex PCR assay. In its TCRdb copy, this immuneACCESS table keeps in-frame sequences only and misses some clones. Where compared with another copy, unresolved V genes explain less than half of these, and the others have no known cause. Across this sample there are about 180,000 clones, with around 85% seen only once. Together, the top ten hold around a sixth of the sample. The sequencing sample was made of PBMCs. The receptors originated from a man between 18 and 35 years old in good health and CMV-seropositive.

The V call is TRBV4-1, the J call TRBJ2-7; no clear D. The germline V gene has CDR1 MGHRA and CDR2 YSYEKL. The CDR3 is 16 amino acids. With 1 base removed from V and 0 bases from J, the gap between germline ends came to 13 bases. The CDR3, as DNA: TGCGCCAGCAGCCAAGGGTTGGCCTCAAGCTCCTACGAGCAGTACTTC. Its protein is CASSQGLASSSYEQYF.

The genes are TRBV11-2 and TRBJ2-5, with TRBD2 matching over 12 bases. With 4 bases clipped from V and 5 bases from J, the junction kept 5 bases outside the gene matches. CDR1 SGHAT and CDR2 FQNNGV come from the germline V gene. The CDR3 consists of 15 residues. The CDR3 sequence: CASSYLAGGLETQYF. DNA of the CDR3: TGTGCCAGCAGCTATCTAGCGGGGGGGCTTGAGACCCAGTACTTC.

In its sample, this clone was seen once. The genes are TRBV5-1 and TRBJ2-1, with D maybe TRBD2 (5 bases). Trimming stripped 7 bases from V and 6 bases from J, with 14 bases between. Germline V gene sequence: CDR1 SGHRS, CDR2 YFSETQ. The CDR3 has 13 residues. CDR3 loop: CASSREPINEQFF. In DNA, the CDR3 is TGCGCCAGCTCTAGGGAGCCCATCAATGAGCAGTTCTTC.

The CDR3 nucleotides read TGCGCCAGCAGCCGGAGTAGCGGGAGTACATCCTACAATGAGCAGTTCTTC. The encoded protein is CASSRSSGSTSYNEQFF. The rearrangement uses TRBV5-1 and TRBJ2-1; TRBD2 matches at 9 bases. There are 17 residues in the CDR3. J was trimmed by 1 base and V by 4 bases; bases with no gene match: 9. Germline loops: CDR1 SGHRS, CDR2 YFSETQ.

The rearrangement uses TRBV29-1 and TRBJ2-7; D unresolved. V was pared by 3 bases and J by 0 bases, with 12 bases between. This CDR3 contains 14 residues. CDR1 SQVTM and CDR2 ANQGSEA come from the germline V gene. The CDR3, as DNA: TGCAGCGTTGATGGTGGCGGATTCTCCTACGAGCAGTACTTC. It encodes CSVDGGGFSYEQYF.

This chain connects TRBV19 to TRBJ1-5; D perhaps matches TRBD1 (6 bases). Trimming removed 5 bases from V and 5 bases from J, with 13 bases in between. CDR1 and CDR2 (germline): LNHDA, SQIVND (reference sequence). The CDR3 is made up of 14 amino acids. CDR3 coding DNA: TGTGCCAGTAGTCCACCCCAGGGGTATCAGCCCCAGCATTTT. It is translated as CASSPPQGYQPQHF.

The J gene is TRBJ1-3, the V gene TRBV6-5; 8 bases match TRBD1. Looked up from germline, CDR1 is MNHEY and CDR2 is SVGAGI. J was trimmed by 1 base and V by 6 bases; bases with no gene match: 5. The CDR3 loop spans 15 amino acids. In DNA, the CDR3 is TGTGCCAGCAGACTGACAGGGGTATCTGGAAACACCATATATTTT. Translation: CASRLTGVSGNTIYF.

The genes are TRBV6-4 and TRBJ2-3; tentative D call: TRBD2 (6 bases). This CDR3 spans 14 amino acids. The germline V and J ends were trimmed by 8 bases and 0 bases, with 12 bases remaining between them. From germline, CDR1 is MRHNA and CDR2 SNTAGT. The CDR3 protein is CASSIGGSTDTQYF. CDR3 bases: TGTGCCAGCTCTATCGGGGGAAGCACAGATACGCAGTATTTT.

The CDR3 DNA is TGTGCCAGCGAGCGGGCTAGCGGGGGCTACGAGCAGTACTTC. Translation gives CASERASGGYEQYF. V gene TRBV13 combines with J gene TRBJ2-7, with 10 positions matching TRBD2. CDR3 length: 14 residues. V shed 8 bases and J 3 bases; nucleotides not matched to a gene: 7. Germline V gives CDR1 PRHDT, CDR2 FYEKMQ (reference sequence).

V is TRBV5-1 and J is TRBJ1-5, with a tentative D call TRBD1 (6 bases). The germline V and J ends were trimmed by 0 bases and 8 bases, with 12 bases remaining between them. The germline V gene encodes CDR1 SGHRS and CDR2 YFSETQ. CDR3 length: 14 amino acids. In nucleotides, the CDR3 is TGCGCCAGCAGCTTGGTAGGGGGTTGGGAGCCCCAGCATTTT. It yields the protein CASSLVGGWEPQHF.

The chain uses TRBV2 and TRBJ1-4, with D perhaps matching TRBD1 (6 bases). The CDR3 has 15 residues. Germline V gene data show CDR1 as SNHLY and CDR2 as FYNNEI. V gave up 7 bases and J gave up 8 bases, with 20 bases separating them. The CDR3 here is CASTWNVVRGEKLFF. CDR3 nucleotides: TGTGCCAGCACCTGGAATGTGGTCAGGGGAGAAAAACTGTTTTTT.

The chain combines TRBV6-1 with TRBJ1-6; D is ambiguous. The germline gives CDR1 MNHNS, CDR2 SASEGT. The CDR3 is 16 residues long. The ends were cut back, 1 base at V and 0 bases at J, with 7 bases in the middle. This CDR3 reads CASSEGGSSYNSPLHF. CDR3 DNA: TGTGCCAGCAGTGAAGGAGGGAGCTCCTATAATTCACCCCTCCACTTT.

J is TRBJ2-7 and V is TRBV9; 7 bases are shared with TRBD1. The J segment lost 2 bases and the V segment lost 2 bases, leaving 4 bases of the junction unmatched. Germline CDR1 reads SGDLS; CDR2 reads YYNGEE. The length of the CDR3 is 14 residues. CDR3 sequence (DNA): TGTGCCAGCAGCGTCACCGGGACAGCCTACGAGCAGTACTTC. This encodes CASSVTGTAYEQYF.

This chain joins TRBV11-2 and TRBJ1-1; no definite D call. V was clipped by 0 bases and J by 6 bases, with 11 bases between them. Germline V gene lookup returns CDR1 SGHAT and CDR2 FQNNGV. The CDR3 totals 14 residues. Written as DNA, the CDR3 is TGTGCCAGCAGCTTAGATCTTAGGCGGCCTGAAGCTTTCTTT. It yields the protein CASSLDLRRPEAFF. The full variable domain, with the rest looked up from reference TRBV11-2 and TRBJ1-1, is EAGVAQSPRYKIIEKRQSVAFWCNPISGHATLYWYQQILGQGPKLLIQFQNNGVVDDSQLPKDRFSAERLKGVDSTLKIQPAKLEDSAVYLCASSLDLRRPEAFFGQGTRLTVV.

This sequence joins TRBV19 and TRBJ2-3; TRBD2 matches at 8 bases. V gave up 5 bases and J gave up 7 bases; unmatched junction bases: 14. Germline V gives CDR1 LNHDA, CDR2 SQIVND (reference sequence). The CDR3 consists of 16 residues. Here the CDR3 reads CASSLTAGAQTNTQYF. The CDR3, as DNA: TGTGCCAGTAGTCTAACAGCGGGGGCGCAGACTAATACGCAGTATTTT. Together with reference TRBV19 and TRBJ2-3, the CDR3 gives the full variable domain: DGGITQSPKYLFRKEGQNVTLSCEQNLNHDAMYWYRQDPGQGLRLIYYSQIVNDFQKGDIAEGYSVSREKKESFPLTVTSAQKNPTAFYLCASSLTAGAQTNTQYFGPGTRLTVL.

The CDR3 sequence: CASNTGQNYGYTF. CDR3 DNA sequence: TGTGCCAGCAACACCGGACAGAACTATGGCTACACCTTC. The rearrangement joins TRBV18 to TRBJ1-2, with D perhaps matching TRBD1 (6 bases). The CDR3 consists of 13 residues. In germline, CDR1 is KGHSH, CDR2 LQKENI. Trimming cost V 8 bases and J 2 bases, with 12 bases left between them.

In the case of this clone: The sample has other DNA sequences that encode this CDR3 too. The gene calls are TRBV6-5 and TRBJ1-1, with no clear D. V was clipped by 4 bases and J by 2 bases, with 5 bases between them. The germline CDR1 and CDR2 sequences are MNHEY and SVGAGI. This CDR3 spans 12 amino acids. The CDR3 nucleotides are TGTGCCAGCAGTTCAGTAAACACTGAAGCTTTCTTT. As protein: CASSSVNTEAFF.

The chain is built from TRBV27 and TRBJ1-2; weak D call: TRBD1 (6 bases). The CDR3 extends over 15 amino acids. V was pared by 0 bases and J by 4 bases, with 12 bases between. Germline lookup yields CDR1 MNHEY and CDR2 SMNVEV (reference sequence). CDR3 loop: CASSLSETGPYGYTF. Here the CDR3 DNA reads TGTGCCAGCAGTTTATCGGAGACAGGCCCCTATGGCTACACCTTC.

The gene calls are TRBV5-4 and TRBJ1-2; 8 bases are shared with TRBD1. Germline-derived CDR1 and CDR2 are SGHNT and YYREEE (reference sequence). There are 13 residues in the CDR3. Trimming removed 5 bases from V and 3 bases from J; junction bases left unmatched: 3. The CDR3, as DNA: TGTGCCAGCAGTTTGACAGGGGACTATGGCTACACCTTC. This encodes CASSLTGDYGYTF.

The CDR3 coding sequence is TGTGCCTGGACCGGGACTGGGGGATACGAGCAGTACTTC. This sequence encodes CAWTGTGGYEQYF. J is TRBJ2-7 and V is TRBV30, with a tentative D call TRBD2 (6 bases). Trimming shortened V by 4 bases and J by 4 bases, and 14 bases separated the two germline ends. In germline, CDR1 is GTSNPN, CDR2 SVGIG (reference sequence). The CDR3 length is 13 residues.

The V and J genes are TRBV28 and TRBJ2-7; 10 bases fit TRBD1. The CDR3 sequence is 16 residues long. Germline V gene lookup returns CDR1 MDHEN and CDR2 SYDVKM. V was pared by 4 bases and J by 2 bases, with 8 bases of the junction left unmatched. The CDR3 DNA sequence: TGTGCCAGCAGTTCGTCCGGGACAGGGGACCCCTACGAGCAGTACTTC. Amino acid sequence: CASSSSGTGDPYEQYF. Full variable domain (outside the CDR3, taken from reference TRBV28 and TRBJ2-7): DVKVTQSSRYLVKRTGEKVFLECVQDMDHENMFWYRQDPGLGLRLIYFSYDVKMKEKGDIPEGYSVSREKKERFSLILESASTNQTSMYLCASSSSGTGDPYEQYFGPGTRLTVT.

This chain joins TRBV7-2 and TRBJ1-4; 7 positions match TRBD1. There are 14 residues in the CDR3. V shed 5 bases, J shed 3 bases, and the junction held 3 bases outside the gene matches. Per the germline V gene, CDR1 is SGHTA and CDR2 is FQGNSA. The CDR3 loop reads CASSPGTANEKLFF. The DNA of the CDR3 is TGTGCCAGCAGCCCCGGGACAGCTAATGAAAAACTGTTTTTT.

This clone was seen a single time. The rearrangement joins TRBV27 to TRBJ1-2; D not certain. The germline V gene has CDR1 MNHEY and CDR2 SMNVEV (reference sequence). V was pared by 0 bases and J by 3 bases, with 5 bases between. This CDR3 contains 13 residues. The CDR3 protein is CASSLSGYYGYTF. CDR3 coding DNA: TGTGCCAGCAGTTTATCGGGCTACTATGGCTACACCTTC.

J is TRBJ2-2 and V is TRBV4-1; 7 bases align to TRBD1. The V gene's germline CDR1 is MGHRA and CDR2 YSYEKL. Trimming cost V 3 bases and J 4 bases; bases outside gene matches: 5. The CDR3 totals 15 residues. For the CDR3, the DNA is TGCGCCAGCAGCCAGGTTACAGGGGTCACCGGGGAGCTGTTTTTT. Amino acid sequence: CASSQVTGVTGELFF.

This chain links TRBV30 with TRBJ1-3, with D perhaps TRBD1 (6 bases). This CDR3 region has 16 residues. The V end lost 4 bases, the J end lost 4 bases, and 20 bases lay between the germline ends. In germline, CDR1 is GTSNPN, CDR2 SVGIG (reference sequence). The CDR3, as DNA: TGTGCCTGGATGTGGACAGCCACCTCGGGGGGAAACACCATATATTTT. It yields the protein CAWMWTATSGGNTIYF.

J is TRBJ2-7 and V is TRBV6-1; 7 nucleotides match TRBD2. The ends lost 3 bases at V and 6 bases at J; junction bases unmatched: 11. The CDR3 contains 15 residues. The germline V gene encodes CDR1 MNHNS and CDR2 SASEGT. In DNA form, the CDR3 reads TGTGCCAGCAGTGAGACTAGCTTACCACTCCCCGAGCAGTACTTC. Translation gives CASSETSLPLPEQYF.

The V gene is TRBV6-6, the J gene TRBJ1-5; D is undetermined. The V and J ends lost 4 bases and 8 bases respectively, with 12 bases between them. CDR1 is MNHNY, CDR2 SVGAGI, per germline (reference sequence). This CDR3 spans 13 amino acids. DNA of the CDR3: TGTGCCAGCAGTTCCCAAGCCCCTAAGCCCCAGCATTTT. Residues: CASSSQAPKPQHF.

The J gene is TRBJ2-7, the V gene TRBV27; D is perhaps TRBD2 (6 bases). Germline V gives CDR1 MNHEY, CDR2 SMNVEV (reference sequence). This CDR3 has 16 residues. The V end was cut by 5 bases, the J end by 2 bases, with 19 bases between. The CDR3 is CASSLTGSAHPYEQYF. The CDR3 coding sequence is TGTGCCAGCAGTCTTACCGGGAGCGCGCACCCCTACGAGCAGTACTTC.